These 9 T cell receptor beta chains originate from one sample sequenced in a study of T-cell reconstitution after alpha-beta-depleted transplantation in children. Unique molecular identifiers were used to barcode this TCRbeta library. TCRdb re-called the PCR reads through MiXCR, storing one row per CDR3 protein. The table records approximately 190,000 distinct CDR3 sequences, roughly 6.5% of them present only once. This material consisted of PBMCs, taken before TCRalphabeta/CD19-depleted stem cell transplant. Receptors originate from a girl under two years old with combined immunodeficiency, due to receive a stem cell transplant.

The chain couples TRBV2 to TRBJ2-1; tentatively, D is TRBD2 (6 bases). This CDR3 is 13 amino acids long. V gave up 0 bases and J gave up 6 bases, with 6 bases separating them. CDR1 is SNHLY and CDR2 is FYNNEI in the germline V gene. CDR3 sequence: CASSEARGNEQFF. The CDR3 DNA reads TGTGCCAGCAGTGAAGCGCGGGGCAATGAGCAGTTCTTC.

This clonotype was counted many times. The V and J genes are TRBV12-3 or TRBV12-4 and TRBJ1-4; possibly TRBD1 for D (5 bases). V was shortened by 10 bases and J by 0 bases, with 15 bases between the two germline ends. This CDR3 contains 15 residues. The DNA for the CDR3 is TGTGCCACCACCCGGGGCACTGCAACTAATGAAAAACTGTTTTTT. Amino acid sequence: CATTRGTATNEKLFF.

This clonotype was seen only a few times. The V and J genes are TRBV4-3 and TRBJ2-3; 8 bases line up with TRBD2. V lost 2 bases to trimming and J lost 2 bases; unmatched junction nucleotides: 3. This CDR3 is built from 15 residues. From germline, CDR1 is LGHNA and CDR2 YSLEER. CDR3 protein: CASSQSSGHTDTQYF. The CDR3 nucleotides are TGCGCCAGCAGCCAATCTAGCGGGCACACAGATACGCAGTATTTT.

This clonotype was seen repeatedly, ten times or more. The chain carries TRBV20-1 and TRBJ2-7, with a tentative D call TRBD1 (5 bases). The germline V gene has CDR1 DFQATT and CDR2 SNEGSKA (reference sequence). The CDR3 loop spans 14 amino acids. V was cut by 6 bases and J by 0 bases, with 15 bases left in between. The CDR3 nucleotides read TGCAGTGCCCTATCCGACAGTAGCTCCTACGAGCAGTACTTC. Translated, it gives CSALSDSSSYEQYF.

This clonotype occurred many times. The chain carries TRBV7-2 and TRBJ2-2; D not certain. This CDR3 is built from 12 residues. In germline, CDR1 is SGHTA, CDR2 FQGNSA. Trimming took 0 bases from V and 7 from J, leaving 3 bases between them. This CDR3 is CASSLAYGELFF. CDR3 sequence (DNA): TGTGCCAGCAGCTTAGCTTACGGGGAGCTGTTTTTT.

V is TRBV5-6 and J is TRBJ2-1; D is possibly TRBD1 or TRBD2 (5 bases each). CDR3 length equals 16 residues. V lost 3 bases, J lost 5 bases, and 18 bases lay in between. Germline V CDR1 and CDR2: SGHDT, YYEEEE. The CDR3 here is CASSSHPGLYHNEQFF. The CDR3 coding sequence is TGTGCCAGCAGCTCCCACCCGGGGCTATACCACAATGAGCAGTTCTTC.

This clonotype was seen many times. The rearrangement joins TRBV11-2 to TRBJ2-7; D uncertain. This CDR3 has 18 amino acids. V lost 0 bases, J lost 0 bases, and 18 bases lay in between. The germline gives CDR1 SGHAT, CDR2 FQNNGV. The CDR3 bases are TGTGCCAGCAGCTTAGATCGCCAGGCGGTATCCTACTCCTACGAGCAGTACTTC. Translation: CASSLDRQAVSYSYEQYF. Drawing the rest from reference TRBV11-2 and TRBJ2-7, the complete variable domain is EAGVAQSPRYKIIEKRQSVAFWCNPISGHATLYWYQQILGQGPKLLIQFQNNGVVDDSQLPKDRFSAERLKGVDSTLKIQPAKLEDSAVYLCASSLDRQAVSYSYEQYFGPGTRLTVT.

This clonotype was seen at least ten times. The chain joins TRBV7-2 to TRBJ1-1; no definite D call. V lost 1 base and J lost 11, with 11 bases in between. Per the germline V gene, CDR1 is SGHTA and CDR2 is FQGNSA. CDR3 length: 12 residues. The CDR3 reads CASSLDNLRAFF. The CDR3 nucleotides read TGTGCCAGCAGCTTAGATAACTTGAGGGCTTTCTTT.

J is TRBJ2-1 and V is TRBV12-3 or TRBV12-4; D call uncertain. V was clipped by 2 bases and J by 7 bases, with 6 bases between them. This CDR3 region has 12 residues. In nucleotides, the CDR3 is TGTGCCAGCAGTTTATCGAGAAATGAGCAGTTCTTC. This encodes CASSLSRNEQFF.